A single sample gave rise to the 24 T cell receptor beta chains below, sequenced in a study of response to subunit inactivated influenza vaccine. One entry per CDR3 protein, called by TCRdb with MiXCR from the RT-PCR reads. Of roughly 700,000 distinct CDR3 sequences listed, 14% are singletons. Source: PBMCs from blood, taken 14 to 15 days before vaccination. The receptors stem from a man in his fifties or sixties who received an inactivated influenza vaccine.

In its sample, this clonotype was seen a few times. The CDR3 DNA reads TGTGCCAGCAGCTTATTCTCTAGCGGGAGTACCGATGAGCAGTTCTTC. It translates to CASSLFSSGSTDEQFF. The chain couples TRBV7-9 to TRBJ2-1; 10 bases are shared with TRBD2. The trim removed 2 bases at V and 8 bases at J, leaving 9 bases unmatched. The CDR3 spans 16 residues. Germline CDR1 reads SEHNR; CDR2 reads FQNEAQ (reference sequence).

The V call is TRBV7-9, the J call TRBJ1-2, with D maybe TRBD1 (6 bases). Germline CDR1 SEHNR, CDR2 FQNEAQ (reference sequence). The CDR3 sequence is 13 residues long. V lost 3 bases, J lost 8 bases, and 13 bases lay in between. The CDR3 nucleotides read TGTGCCAGCAGCTTTCGGGACACGGAGGGCTACACCTTC. Translation: CASSFRDTEGYTF.

This clonotype was observed a handful of times. Here the CDR3 DNA reads TGTGCCAGCAGATTACTGGGCAGCGCCGATACGCAGTATTTT. Its translation is CASRLLGSADTQYF. The rearrangement links TRBV12-3 or TRBV12-4 to TRBJ2-3; D gene uncertain. The CDR3 totals 14 residues. Trimming removed 6 bases from V and 6 bases from J, with 16 bases in between.

J is TRBJ1-6 and V is TRBV20-1, with unresolved D. The germline gives CDR1 DFQATT, CDR2 SNEGSKA (reference sequence). Trimming shortened V by 0 bases and J by 6 bases, and 9 bases separated the two germline ends. CDR3 length: 14 residues. The CDR3, as DNA: TGCAGTGCTAGAGACTGGGCGGGTAATTCACCCCTCCACTTT. Its translation: CSARDWAGNSPLHF.

About this clonotype itself: A much bigger clone sits one base away, suggesting this may be a read error. Here the CDR3 reads CSVDRLAGEGYSEQFF. For the CDR3, the DNA is TGCAGCGTCGACAGACTAGCGGGAGAGGGCTACAGTGAGCAGTTCTTC. V and J are TRBV29-1 and TRBJ2-1, with TRBD2 identical over 12 bases. The V gene's germline CDR1 is SQVTM and CDR2 ANQGSEA. This CDR3 has 16 amino acids.

The chain has TRBV13 and TRBJ2-6; a possible D gene is TRBD2 (6 bases). The CDR3 length is 16 residues. CDR1 PRHDT and CDR2 FYEKMQ come from the germline V gene (reference sequence). Trimming shortened V by 2 bases and J by 2 bases, and 10 bases separated the two germline ends. CDR3 residues: CASSLFGGAGANVLTF. In nucleotides, the CDR3 is TGTGCCAGCAGCTTATTTGGAGGGGCTGGGGCCAACGTCCTGACTTTC.

This clonotype was observed a handful of times. The chain joins TRBV5-1 to TRBJ2-2; 10 bases line up with TRBD1. CDR1 is SGHRS, CDR2 YFSETQ, per germline. CDR3 size: 15 residues. Trimming took 4 bases from V and 7 from J; bases not matched to a gene: 7. CDR3 in amino acids: CASSAAGQGIGELFF. The CDR3 DNA sequence: TGCGCCAGCAGCGCCGCGGGACAGGGGATCGGGGAGCTGTTTTTT.

This clonotype appeared a few times. The V call is TRBV27, the J call TRBJ2-1, with 7 bases lining up with TRBD1. The junction had 10 bases not matched to a gene; V was cut back by 5 bases and J by 3 bases. The CDR3 sequence is 16 residues long. CDR1 and CDR2 (germline): MNHEY, SMNVEV (reference sequence). The CDR3 protein is CASSTKRDRVYNEQFF. CDR3 nucleotide sequence: TGTGCCAGCAGTACTAAGAGGGACAGAGTCTACAATGAGCAGTTCTTC.

This clonotype was seen a few times. The rearrangement joins TRBV6-2 or TRBV6-3 to TRBJ2-7; D gene unclear. There are 14 residues in the CDR3. Per the germline V gene, CDR1 is MNHEY and CDR2 is SVGEGT. Trimming removed 7 bases from V and 2 bases from J, with 15 bases in between. In DNA form, the CDR3 reads TGTGCCAGCATCCCCCTTGCGTCACCCTACGAGCAGTACTTC. This gives the protein CASIPLASPYEQYF.

This chain links TRBV7-3 with TRBJ2-1; 8 bases line up with TRBD2. The DNA end lines up better with TRBJ2-7; the J call may be wrong. The CDR3 is 16 residues long. Germline values: CDR1 SGHTA, CDR2 FQGTGA. The CDR3 is CASSLLHGRAGNEQYF. The CDR3 DNA follows: TGTGCCAGCAGCTTATTACACGGGAGGGCCGGTAATGAGCAGTACTTC.

The V call is TRBV5-8, the J call TRBJ2-3; D assignment may be TRBD1 or TRBD2 (5 bases each). The CDR3 is made up of 15 amino acids. Looked up from germline, CDR1 is SGHTS and CDR2 is YDEGEE. V lost 3 bases and J 0 bases, leaving 11 bases between the germline ends. The CDR3 nucleotides read TGTGCCAGCAGCTGGGGGACCGCCAGCACAGATACGCAGTATTTT. This sequence encodes CASSWGTASTDTQYF.

This clonotype was detected only a few times. The chain joins TRBV20-1 to TRBJ1-2; D is undetermined. The germline V gene encodes CDR1 DFQATT and CDR2 SNEGSKA (reference sequence). Trimming removed 1 base at V and 6 bases at J, with 9 bases between. The CDR3 contains 12 residues. DNA of the CDR3: TGCAGTGCTAGAGTAGGTTTCGATGGCTACACCTTC. Amino acids: CSARVGFDGYTF.

This clonotype was counted many times. CDR3 nucleotides: TGTGCCAGCTCCCTGACAGGGGGAAGTCAGCCCCAGCATTTT. Its translation: CASSLTGGSQPQHF. This chain joins TRBV12-3 or TRBV12-4 and TRBJ1-5; 9 positions match TRBD1. J gave up 6 bases and V 8 bases, and 8 bases lay outside the gene matches. This CDR3 spans 14 amino acids.

This chain uses TRBV12-3 or TRBV12-4 with TRBJ2-7; maybe TRBD2 (5 bases). The germline V and J ends were trimmed by 5 bases and 6 bases, with 14 bases remaining between them. The CDR3 has 13 residues. CDR3 region: CASSPGWGGEQYF. In DNA, the CDR3 is TGTGCCAGCAGTCCGGGGTGGGGTGGCGAGCAGTACTTC.

The chain recombines TRBV28 with TRBJ2-3, with D maybe TRBD1 (5 bases). Between the trimmed V and J ends, which lost 6 bases and 4 bases, there was a span of 20 bases. The CDR3 runs 16 residues. In germline, CDR1 is MDHEN, CDR2 SYDVKM. CDR3 sequence reads: CASSYGAAERADTQYF. CDR3 DNA sequence: TGTGCCAGCAGCTATGGGGCGGCTGAACGGGCAGATACGCAGTATTTT.

This clonotype was counted a few times. The chain employs TRBV4-2 and TRBJ1-1; the match to TRBD1 covers 11 bases. V shed 3 bases, J shed 3 bases, and the junction held 6 bases outside the gene matches. Per germline, CDR1 LGHNA and CDR2 YNFKEQ. This CDR3 comprises 16 residues. CDR3 protein: CASSQRTGGLDTEAFF. CDR3 DNA sequence: TGTGCCAGCAGCCAGAGGACAGGGGGCTTGGACACTGAAGCTTTCTTT.

This clonotype was seen a handful of times. The rearrangement joins TRBV20-1 to TRBJ2-4; 8 bases are shared with TRBD2. Trimming cost V 0 bases and J 9 bases; bases outside gene matches: 7. Germline CDR1 reads DFQATT; CDR2 reads SNEGSKA (reference sequence). The CDR3 contains 14 residues. The CDR3 region is CSARDLAGLGIQYF. The DNA of the CDR3 is TGCAGTGCTAGAGACCTAGCGGGTTTGGGCATTCAGTACTTC.

The V call is TRBV5-1, the J call TRBJ2-7; D is perhaps TRBD1 (5 bases). This CDR3 is built from 15 residues. Trimming stripped 1 base from V and 0 bases from J, with 11 bases between. The germline V gene encodes CDR1 SGHRS and CDR2 YFSETQ. This chain's CDR3 is CASSLSSGISYEQYF. The CDR3 coding sequence is TGCGCCAGCAGCTTGTCCTCAGGGATCTCCTACGAGCAGTACTTC.

There are a few counts of this clonotype. V and J are TRBV11-2 and TRBJ2-7, with D possibly TRBD1 on 5 matching bases. This CDR3 has 14 residues. V was trimmed by 2 bases and J by 7 bases, leaving 15 bases between them. Germline V gene data show CDR1 as SGHAT and CDR2 as FQNNGV. In nucleotides, the CDR3 is TGTGCCAGCAGCTTACGCCAGGGCATCGAAGAGCAGTACTTC. Its protein product is CASSLRQGIEEQYF.

The V call is TRBV28, the J call TRBJ2-1; D is undetermined. Germline assignment: CDR1 MDHEN and CDR2 SYDVKM. This CDR3 spans 13 amino acids. Trimming took 5 bases from V and 4 from J, leaving 9 bases between them. CDR3 DNA sequence: TGTGCCAGCAGTCCCTCTTATTACAATGAGCAGTTCTTC. It is translated as CASSPSYYNEQFF.

This clonotype was seen more than once but under ten times. J is TRBJ1-2 and V is TRBV16; 7 nucleotides match TRBD1. Losses at the gene ends were 8 bases for V and 7 bases for J; bases not matched to a gene: 4. Germline assignment: CDR1 KGHSY and CDR2 FQNENV. CDR3 size: 11 residues. CDR3 nucleotides: TGTGCCAGCCACAGGGGACGTGGCTACACCTTC. As protein: CASHRGRGYTF. The complete variable domain, with remaining parts taken from reference TRBV16 and TRBJ1-2, reads GEEVAQTPKHLVRGEGQKAKLYCAPIKGHSYVFWYQQVLKNEFKFLISFQNENVFDETGMPKERFSAKCLPNSPCSLEIQATKLEDSAVYFCASHRGRGYTFGSGTRLTVV.

The genes are TRBV29-1 and TRBJ1-1, with 7 bases lining up with TRBD1. The V gene end was trimmed by 2 bases and the J gene end by 2 bases; junction bases not matched to a gene: 5. The CDR3 has 14 residues. CDR1 and CDR2 (germline): SQVTM, ANQGSEA. The CDR3 nucleotides read TGCAGCGTTGAACGGGACAGTTCTAACACTGAAGCTTTCTTT. Its protein product is CSVERDSSNTEAFF. Based on the CDR3 plus reference TRBV29-1 and TRBJ1-1, the full variable domain is SAVISQKPSRDICQRGTSLTIQCQVDSQVTMMFWYRQQPGQSLTLIATANQGSEATYESGFVIDKFPISRPNLTFSTLTVSNMSPEDSSIYLCSVERDSSNTEAFFGQGTRLTVV.

This clonotype was counted ten times or more. This chain uses TRBV4-2 with TRBJ2-5; 8 bases are a match to TRBD2. Germline V gene data show CDR1 as LGHNA and CDR2 as YNFKEQ. After removal of 1 base from V and 0 bases from J, the junction contained 4 bases not matched to a gene. This CDR3 is built from 16 residues. The DNA of the CDR3 is TGTGCCAGCAGCCAAGTGCGTAGCGGGAACCAAGAGACCCAGTACTTC. It translates to CASSQVRSGNQETQYF.

CDR3 amino acids: CASSRMGQGQHEQYF. The CDR3 DNA is TGTGCCAGCAGTCGGATGGGACAGGGACAACACGAGCAGTACTTC. The chain has TRBV7-2 and TRBJ2-7; 9 bases align to TRBD1. The CDR3 contains 15 residues. Trimming removed 6 bases from V and 5 bases from J; junction bases left unmatched: 11. The V gene's germline CDR1 is SGHTA and CDR2 FQGNSA.